The following is a TCR beta chain sequence with its context. This sample includes further DNA sequences coding for the same CDR3. The source of the sample is a study of shared clonotypes between healthy human individuals. The donor population consisted of healthy HIV-negative adults with no recent acute infections or vaccinations. The quantity of DNA used in unsorted PBMC replicate PCRs was around 0.3 ug, corresponding to about 30,000 T cell genomes. Methods used by the authors: For the immunoSEQ data, sequences were junction-only without quality scores, so filtering differed. The repertoire was sequenced with immunoSEQ multiplex PCR; TCRdb's copy has only in-frame clones and lacks some. That table furnishes V, J and clone size, whereas the DNA furnished D and trimming. The repertoire has hundreds of thousands of clones, 70% to 80% of them found once; the top ten carry about 13%. The V gene lost 0 bases and the J gene lost 4 bases, with 7 bases spanning the gap. CDR1 is GTSNPN and CDR2 is SVGIG in the germline V gene (reference sequence). This CDR3 is 12 amino acids long.

The sequenced sample was PBMCs. The receptor's source is a woman between 40 and 55 years old in good health. Some clones in this sample may be carry-over from other donors' samples. The V call is TRBV30, the J call TRBJ2-7, with D perhaps TRBD2 (5 bases). CDR3: CAWSVLAYEQYF. The CDR3 coding sequence is TGTGCCTGGAGTGTATTAGCGTACGAGCAGTACTTC.